This T cell receptor beta chain was sequenced for a study of CD8 T cells in ankylosing spondylitis. General study points: There was a TCR beta motif, made of several highly homologous variants, that appeared characteristic of ankylosing spondylitis blood. Earlier studies detected some motif variants in reactive arthritis synovial fluid and blood. The clones that were linked to disease were reported to be significantly enriched in matched synovial fluid samples from ankylosing spondylitis patients.

Only a few counts were recorded for this clonotype. Its matching antigen is unknown. The TCR beta libraries were generated through quantitative 5'-RACE incorporating molecular barcodes. MiXCR was run by TCRdb on the 5' RACE reads, yielding one entry per CDR3 protein. The sample carries some 450,000 distinct CDR3 sequences, over 15% recorded once. The CDR3 covers 11 residues. V was trimmed by 3 bases and J by 11 bases, leaving 10 bases between them. This rearrangement joins TRBV12-3 or TRBV12-4 to TRBJ1-1, with D perhaps TRBD1 (5 bases). Sequencing was carried out using blood, either unsorted or a sorted T cell fraction (not recorded which). This clonotype was obtained from a male donor with ankylosing spondylitis. The CDR3 nucleotides are TGTGCCAGCAGTTTGGGGCCCTGGGCTTTCTTT. Its translation: CASSLGPWAFF.